This T cell receptor beta chain was identified in a study of blood T cell repertoires in COVID-19. Per the germline V gene, CDR1 is LGHDT and CDR2 is YNNKEL (reference sequence). Trimming removed 4 bases from V and 6 bases from J; junction bases left unmatched: 8. The CDR3 has 14 residues. Some clones are missing from TCRdb's copy, which holds only in-frame ones; the method was immunoSEQ multiplex PCR. The sample holds around 100,000 clones; over 80% are singletons and the top ten take 0.83%. The chain couples TRBV3-1 (or the pseudogene TRBV3-2) to TRBJ2-7, with 8 bases lining up with TRBD2. The sample was peripheral blood. This clonotype originated in a woman aged 70-85 years with acute or convalescent COVID-19. The CDR3 coding sequence is TGTGCCAGCAGCCTGACGGGACTAGTGATCGAGCAGTACTTC. Protein product: CASSLTGLVIEQYF.